These 16 T cell receptor beta chains were all obtained from the same sample, sequenced in a study of neurological immune-mediated disorders. In TCRdb, the 5' RACE reads were re-called with MiXCR into one record per CDR3 protein. The sample includes approximately 80,000 distinct CDR3 sequences, 5.8% of them seen just once. Time point specified: longitudinal time-point 2. The sequencing sample was made of PBMCs. The source is a woman aged 60-70 years with multiple sclerosis.

This clonotype has at least ten counts. The chain has TRBV18 and TRBJ2-7, with 9 bases aligning to TRBD1. This CDR3 spans 16 amino acids. Per the germline V gene, CDR1 is KGHSH and CDR2 is LQKENI. The V and J ends lost 2 bases and 5 bases, in that order; junction bases with no gene match: 10. CDR3 protein: CASSPLGTGSIDEQYF. In DNA, the CDR3 is TGTGCCAGCTCACCATTAGGGACAGGGAGTATCGACGAGCAGTACTTC. The whole variable domain, remainder taken from reference TRBV18 and TRBJ2-7, is NAGVMQNPRHLVRRRGQEARLRCSPMKGHSHVYWYRQLPEEGLKFMVYLQKENIIDESGMPKERFSAEFPKEGPSILRIQQVVRGDSAAYFCASSPLGTGSIDEQYFGPGTRLTVT.

Many counts were recorded for this clonotype. The J gene is TRBJ2-6, the V gene TRBV5-6; no reliable D call. Germline CDR1 SGHDT, CDR2 YYEEEE. Trimming cost V 1 base and J 0 bases, with 5 bases left between them. The CDR3 totals 15 residues. The CDR3 region has the DNA TGTGCCAGCAGCTTGTACGGCTCTGGGGCCAACGTCCTGACTTTC. Translated, it gives CASSLYGSGANVLTF.

This clonotype was detected many times. The CDR3 DNA sequence: TGTGCCAGCAGCTTCCTTGGGACTAGCGGGGGGCAAGAGACCCAGTACTTC. Residues: CASSFLGTSGGQETQYF. The J gene is TRBJ2-5, the V gene TRBV11-2; 15 bases map to TRBD2. The CDR3 length is 17 residues. Germline V gene data show CDR1 as SGHAT and CDR2 as FQNNGV. J was trimmed by 2 bases and V by 3 bases; bases with no gene match: 4.

This clonotype occurred many times. This rearrangement joins TRBV7-6 to TRBJ1-4; 8 bases align to TRBD1. V trimming: 9 bases; J trimming: 5 bases; junction bases outside the gene matches: 8. The CDR3 loop spans 14 amino acids. In germline, CDR1 is SGHVS, CDR2 FNYEAQ. The CDR3 spells CASVPGQGNEKLFF. CDR3 in DNA: TGTGCCAGTGTCCCTGGACAGGGAAATGAAAAACTGTTTTTT.

The gene calls are TRBV20-1 and TRBJ1-3, with D possibly TRBD1 on 5 matching bases. This CDR3 has 13 residues. Germline V gene sequence: CDR1 DFQATT, CDR2 SNEGSKA (reference sequence). Trimming removed 6 bases from V and 6 bases from J, with 15 bases in between. The CDR3 loop is CSAPGPAENTIYF. The CDR3 nucleotides are TGCAGTGCCCCGGGACCCGCCGAAAACACCATATATTTT.

This clonotype was observed many times. This chain connects TRBV7-9 to TRBJ1-2, with D possibly matching TRBD1 (6 bases). V dropped 4 bases and J dropped 4 bases, with 13 bases sitting between them. The CDR3 sequence is 14 residues long. Looked up from germline, CDR1 is SEHNR and CDR2 is FQNEAQ (reference sequence). The CDR3 sequence: CASSSGQPPYGYTF. The CDR3 nucleotides read TGTGCCAGCAGCTCCGGACAGCCTCCCTATGGCTACACCTTC.

This clonotype was recorded a few times. This sequence joins TRBV5-5 and TRBJ2-6; D might be TRBD1 (6 bases). Germline V gene lookup returns CDR1 SGHKS and CDR2 YYEKEE (reference sequence). Trimming removed 3 bases at V and 0 bases at J, with 13 bases between. The CDR3 covers 17 residues. In DNA form, the CDR3 reads TGTGCCAGCAGCTGGACAGTCCCTGGCTCTGGGGCCAACGTCCTGACTTTC. Its translation is CASSWTVPGSGANVLTF.

This clonotype was counted at least ten times. The chain recombines TRBV12-3 or TRBV12-4 with TRBJ2-6; TRBD1 is a possible D gene (5 bases). The CDR3 sequence is 17 residues long. Trimming stripped 5 bases from V and 2 bases from J, with 16 bases between. The CDR3 nucleotides read TGTGCCAGCAGTCCTAGTGGGCCCAGGGCTGGGGCCAACGTCCTGACTTTC. Its protein is CASSPSGPRAGANVLTF.

The sample holds a few counts of this clonotype. This sequence joins TRBV5-1 and TRBJ2-1; D remains ambiguous. Germline CDR1 SGHRS, CDR2 YFSETQ. The CDR3 extends over 14 amino acids. V lost 2 bases and J 5 bases, leaving 11 bases between the germline ends. The CDR3 DNA reads as TGCGCCAGCAGCTTCTCCTGGACCAACAATGAGCAGTTCTTC. It encodes CASSFSWTNNEQFF. Full variable domain (remainder filled in from reference TRBV5-1 and TRBJ2-1): KAGVTQTPRYLIKTRGQQVTLSCSPISGHRSVSWYQQTPGQGLQFLFEYFSETQRNKGNFPGRFSGRQFSNSRSEMNVSTLELGDSALYLCASSFSWTNNEQFFGPGTRLTVL.

Ten or more counts support this clonotype. J is TRBJ1-2 and V is TRBV5-5, with 11 bases matching TRBD1. V gave up 3 bases and J gave up 3 bases; unmatched junction bases: 1. The CDR3 extends over 14 amino acids. CDR1 is SGHKS and CDR2 is YYEKEE in the germline V gene (reference sequence). The CDR3 protein is CASSWDRGDYGYTF. The CDR3 DNA sequence: TGTGCCAGCAGCTGGGACAGGGGGGACTATGGCTACACCTTC. Variable domain in full (rest from reference TRBV5-5 and TRBJ1-2): DAGVTQSPTHLIKTRGQQVTLRCSPISGHKSVSWYQQVLGQGPQFIFQYYEKEERGRGNFPDRFSARQFPNYSSELNVNALLLGDSALYLCASSWDRGDYGYTFGSGTRLTVV.

This clonotype has a count of ten or more. The chain recombines TRBV29-1 with TRBJ2-6, with no clear D. V lost 5 bases to trimming and J lost 0 bases, with 5 bases between them. The germline CDR1 and CDR2 sequences are SQVTM and ANQGSEA. The CDR3 has 13 residues. The CDR3 bases are TGCAGCGTTCAGATCTCTGGGGCCAACGTCCTGACTTTC. This gives the protein CSVQISGANVLTF. The variable domain in full, with the rest retrieved from reference TRBV29-1 and TRBJ2-6, is SAVISQKPSRDICQRGTSLTIQCQVDSQVTMMFWYRQQPGQSLTLIATANQGSEATYESGFVIDKFPISRPNLTFSTLTVSNMSPEDSSIYLCSVQISGANVLTFGAGSRLTVL.

This clonotype was detected ten times or more. The chain employs TRBV20-1 and TRBJ2-7; no clear D gene. This CDR3 contains 15 residues. Germline CDR1 and CDR2: DFQATT and SNEGSKA (reference sequence). The V end was cut by 2 bases, the J end by 2 bases, with 16 bases between. For the CDR3, the DNA is TGCAGTGCTAGACGTTGGCTTACGAAAGCCTACGAGCAGTACTTC. The encoded protein is CSARRWLTKAYEQYF.

The chain employs TRBV3-1 and TRBJ2-5, with 7 bases matching TRBD2. After removal of 3 bases from V and 3 bases from J, the junction contained 7 bases not matched to a gene. This CDR3 is 15 amino acids long. Germline CDR1 is LGHDT and CDR2 is YNNKEL (reference sequence). In nucleotides, the CDR3 is TGTGCCAGCAGCCATGGGCCCAGCGGGGAAGAGACCCAGTACTTC. Translated, it gives CASSHGPSGEETQYF.

This clonotype was found many times. This chain links TRBV7-9 with TRBJ1-6; no firm D call. The CDR3 spans 14 residues. Germline CDR1 reads SEHNR; CDR2 reads FQNEAQ (reference sequence). The V and J ends lost 1 base and 14 bases respectively, with 15 bases between them. The CDR3 spells CASSLEGLSGALHF. The CDR3, as DNA: TGTGCCAGCAGCTTAGAGGGCCTTAGCGGGGCCCTCCACTTT.

V and J are TRBV24-1 and TRBJ2-2; 7 positions agree with TRBD2. The CDR3 has 15 amino acids. From germline, CDR1 is KGHDR and CDR2 SFDVKD. With V trimmed by 6 bases and J by 4 bases, 7 bases remained unmatched. This chain's CDR3 is CATSRLAVPTGELFF. The CDR3 DNA reads TGTGCCACCAGTAGGCTAGCGGTCCCCACCGGGGAGCTGTTTTTT.

This clonotype was detected ten times or more. The V gene is TRBV5-1, the J gene TRBJ2-3, with 12 bases that match TRBD1. From germline, CDR1 is SGHRS and CDR2 YFSETQ. The V gene end was trimmed by 1 base and the J gene end by 5 bases; junction bases not matched to a gene: 11. The CDR3 runs to 18 residues. For the CDR3, the DNA is TGCGCCAGCAGCTTGCTGGGGTGGGGGACAGGGGGCGAAGATACGCAGTATTTT. It specifies CASSLLGWGTGGEDTQYF.